This TCR beta chain is drawn from a study of control samples from healthy donors and cancer patients. This CDR3 is 16 amino acids long. The germline CDR1 and CDR2 sequences are SGHDT and YYEEEE. V lost 4 bases and J lost 8, with 22 bases in between. Assay: immunoSEQ multiplex PCR; the TCRdb copy retains only in-frame clones and omits some. The sample carries about 150,000 clones, about 94% recorded once. The TCR comes from a man aged 45 to 65 in good health. Specimen: blood. This chain uses TRBV5-6 with TRBJ2-1, with a weak D call TRBD2 (5 bases). The CDR3 DNA reads TGTGCCAGCAGCGCTCGCCTAGCCCCGGATCGGTATGAGCAGTTCTTC. This codes for CASSARLAPDRYEQFF.